This T cell receptor (beta chain) is from a study of T cells after posttransplantation cyclophosphamide. V lost 3 bases, J lost 4 bases, and 4 bases stayed unmatched. The CDR3 spans 14 residues. In germline, CDR1 is SGHTA, CDR2 FQGTGA. Sequencing used immunoSEQ multiplex PCR; TCRdb keeps in-frame clones, though not all of them. Altogether tens of thousands of clones were found in the sample, and no singletons occur. This clone was seen ten or more times. The antigen is undetermined. Study-wide points: After PTCy, TRB diversity resembled that of CNI/methotrexate controls.

Material: PBMCs. The sequence derives from a man between 45 and 60 years old in good health, CMV-negative, and a related stem cell transplant donor. The genes are TRBV7-3 and TRBJ1-1, with 8 bases aligning to TRBD1. The CDR3 bases are TGTGCCAGCAGCTTCAACAGGGGGTCCACTGAAGCTTTCTTT. Protein product: CASSFNRGSTEAFF.